These 9 T cell receptor beta chains were sequenced from one sample in a study of shared clonotypes between healthy human individuals. The table came from immunoSEQ multiplex PCR; TCRdb's copy has only in-frame clones and leaves some out. The sample contains fewer than 550,000 clones, 75% to 80% of which appear only once. Material for sequencing was PBMCs. Receptors were obtained from a woman aged 40 to 50 in good health. Some clones in this sample may be carry-over from other donors' samples.

The J gene is TRBJ2-1, the V gene TRBV7-2; TRBD2 agrees at 11 bases. The CDR3 loop spans 15 amino acids. CDR1 is SGHTA, CDR2 FQGNSA, per germline. The J segment lost 5 bases and the V segment lost 5 bases, leaving 5 bases of the junction unmatched. CDR3 coding DNA: TGTGCCAGCAGCCCGTCGGGACTAGCGGACAATGAGCAGTTCTTC. Its protein is CASSPSGLADNEQFF. Based on the CDR3 plus reference TRBV7-2 and TRBJ2-1, the full variable domain is GAGVSQSPSNKVTEKGKDVELRCDPISGHTALYWYRQSLGQGLEFLIYFQGNSAPDKSGLPSDRFSAERTGGSVSTLTIQRTQQEDSAVYLCASSPSGLADNEQFFGPGTRLTVL.

This clone has a single count. The chain is built from TRBV5-1 and TRBJ2-3; D unresolved. The CDR3 runs to 15 residues. The V end lost 3 bases, the J end lost 2 bases, and 13 bases lay between the germline ends. Germline loops: CDR1 SGHRS, CDR2 YFSETQ. CDR3 residues: CASSSGAGLTDTQYF. Written as DNA, the CDR3 is TGCGCCAGCAGCTCAGGAGCCGGGCTCACAGATACGCAGTATTTT.

Remarks on this clone: The identical CDR3 is also encoded by other nucleotide sequences in the sample. The genes are TRBV7-2 and TRBJ1-3, with D unclear. This CDR3 has 14 amino acids. The germline V gene encodes CDR1 SGHTA and CDR2 FQGNSA. Trimming cost V 3 bases and J 0 bases, with 6 bases left between them. Written as DNA, the CDR3 is TGTGCCAGCAGCTTCGGGTCCTCTGGAAACACCATATATTTT. This gives the protein CASSFGSSGNTIYF.

This sequence joins TRBV7-6 and TRBJ2-1; D is ambiguous. CDR1 SGHVS and CDR2 FNYEAQ come from the germline V gene. The CDR3 is 13 amino acids. V lost 4 bases, J lost 7 bases, and 11 bases lay in between. This chain's CDR3 is CASSSAGGNEQFF. The CDR3 DNA is TGTGCCAGCAGCTCCGCCGGTGGGAATGAGCAGTTCTTC.

This chain joins TRBV19 and TRBJ1-4, with 7 nucleotides matching TRBD1. Germline V CDR1 and CDR2: LNHDA, SQIVND (reference sequence). V trimming: 3 bases; J trimming: 3 bases; junction bases outside the gene matches: 10. The CDR3 loop spans 17 amino acids. CDR3 amino acids: CASSMKHRDSSNEKLFF. For the CDR3, the DNA is TGTGCCAGTAGTATGAAACACCGGGACAGCTCTAATGAAAAACTGTTTTTT.

V is TRBV2 and J is TRBJ1-1; D gene uncertain. The CDR3 is 13 residues long. Germline CDR1 and CDR2: SNHLY and FYNNEI. V was trimmed by 7 bases and J by 1 base, leaving 10 bases between them. The CDR3 spells CASTLRRNTEAFF. In nucleotides, the CDR3 is TGTGCCAGCACGCTAAGGAGGAACACTGAAGCTTTCTTT.

J is TRBJ2-7 and V is TRBV10-1; the D is unclear. The ends were cut back, 3 bases at V and 5 bases at J, with 17 bases in the middle. The length of the CDR3 is 15 residues. Per germline, CDR1 WNHNN and CDR2 SYGVQD (reference sequence). This CDR3 is CASSDGPPGMDEQYF. For the CDR3, the DNA is TGCGCCAGCAGTGACGGGCCCCCCGGAATGGACGAGCAGTACTTC.

Points on this clone: The same CDR3 also results from other DNA sequences found in this sample. The chain couples TRBV15 to TRBJ2-2; unclear D gene. Germline V gene data show CDR1 as LNHNV and CDR2 as YYDKDF (reference sequence). Trimming cost V 0 bases and J 0 bases, with 8 bases left between them. The CDR3 consists of 16 residues. CDR3 protein: CATSRDRAANTGELFF. The CDR3 DNA is TGTGCCACCAGCAGAGATCGAGCCGCGAACACCGGGGAGCTGTTTTTT.

The CDR3 loop reads CASTNGVFGNTIYF. The CDR3 DNA reads TGTGCCAGCACCAACGGGGTGTTTGGAAACACCATATATTTT. The rearrangement uses TRBV6-6 and TRBJ1-3; no definite D call. Trimming cost V 7 bases and J 3 bases, with 13 bases left between them. Looked up from germline, CDR1 is MNHNY and CDR2 is SVGAGI (reference sequence). The CDR3 covers 14 residues.